This TCR beta chain was retrieved from a study of CD8+ T cells in alopecia areata. Overall study results and limits: Scalp lesions, especially in alopecia totalis/universalis, had higher clonality than normal scalp. Sequencing of scalp samples also captures resident alphabeta T cells of normal skin.

RNA extraction was followed by reverse transcription into cDNA, which acted as the sequencing template. Produced via immunoSEQ multiplex PCR; TCRdb's table is partial and in-frame only. This table has 100,000 to 130,000 clones, roughly 60% appearing once. Trimming shortened V by 8 bases and J by 10 bases, and 15 bases separated the two germline ends. The CDR3 contains 12 residues. The V gene's germline CDR1 is MNHEY and CDR2 SMNVEV (reference sequence). In regard to this clone: The antigen is unknown.

The receptor's source is a human donor in good health. The sample taken for sequencing was CD8+ T cells sorted from blood. V and J are TRBV27 and TRBJ2-1; D might be TRBD2 (5 bases). This CDR3 is CASQKEADEQFF. CDR3 DNA: TGTGCCAGCCAAAAGGAGGCGGACGAGCAGTTCTTC.